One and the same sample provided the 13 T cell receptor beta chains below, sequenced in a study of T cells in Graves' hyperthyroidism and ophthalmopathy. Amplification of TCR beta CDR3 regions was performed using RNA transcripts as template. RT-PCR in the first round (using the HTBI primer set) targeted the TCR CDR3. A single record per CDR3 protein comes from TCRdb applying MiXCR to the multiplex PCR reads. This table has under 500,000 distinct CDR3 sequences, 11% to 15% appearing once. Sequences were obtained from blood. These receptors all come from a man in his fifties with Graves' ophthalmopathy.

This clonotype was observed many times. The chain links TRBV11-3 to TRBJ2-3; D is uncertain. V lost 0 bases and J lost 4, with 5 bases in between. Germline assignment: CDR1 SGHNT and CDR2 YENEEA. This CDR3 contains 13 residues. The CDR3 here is CASSLDYSDTQYF. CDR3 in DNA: TGTGCCAGCAGCTTAGATTACTCAGATACGCAGTATTTT.

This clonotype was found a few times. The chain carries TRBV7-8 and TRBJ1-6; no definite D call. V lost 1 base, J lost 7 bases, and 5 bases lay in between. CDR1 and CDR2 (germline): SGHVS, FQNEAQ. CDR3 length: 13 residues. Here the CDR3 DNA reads TGTGCCAGCAGCTTAGAGATGAATTCACCCCTCCACTTT. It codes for CASSLEMNSPLHF.

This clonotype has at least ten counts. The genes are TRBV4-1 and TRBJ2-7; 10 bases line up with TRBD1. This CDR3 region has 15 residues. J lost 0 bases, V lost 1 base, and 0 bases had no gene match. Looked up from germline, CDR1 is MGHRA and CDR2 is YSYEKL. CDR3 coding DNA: TGCGCCAGCAGCCAAGGGACAGGGGGCTCCTACGAGCAGTACTTC. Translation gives CASSQGTGGSYEQYF.

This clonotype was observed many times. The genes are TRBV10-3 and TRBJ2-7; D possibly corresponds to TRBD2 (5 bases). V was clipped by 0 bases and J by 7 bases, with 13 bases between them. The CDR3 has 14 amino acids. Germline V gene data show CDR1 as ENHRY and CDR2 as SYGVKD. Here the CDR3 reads CAISESSSGGEQYF. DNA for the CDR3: TGTGCCATCAGTGAGTCTTCCTCGGGCGGGGAGCAGTACTTC.

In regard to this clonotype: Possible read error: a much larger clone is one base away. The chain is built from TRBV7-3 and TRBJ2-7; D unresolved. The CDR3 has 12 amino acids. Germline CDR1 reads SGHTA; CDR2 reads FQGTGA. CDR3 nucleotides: TGTGTCAGCAGCTCCTTTCCCTACGAGCAGTACTTC. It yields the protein CVSSSFPYEQYF.

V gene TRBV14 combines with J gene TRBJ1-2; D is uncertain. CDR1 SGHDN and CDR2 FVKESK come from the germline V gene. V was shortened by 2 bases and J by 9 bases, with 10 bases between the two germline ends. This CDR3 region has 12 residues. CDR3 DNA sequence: TGTGCCAGCAGCCAAATGACGGGGAGCTACACCTTC. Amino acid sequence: CASSQMTGSYTF.

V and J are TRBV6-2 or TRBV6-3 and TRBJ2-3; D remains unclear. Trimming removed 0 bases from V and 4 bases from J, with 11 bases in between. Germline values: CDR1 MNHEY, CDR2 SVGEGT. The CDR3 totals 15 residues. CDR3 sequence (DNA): TGTGCCAGCAGTTACTCGGCCGTGGATCCAGATACGCAGTATTTT. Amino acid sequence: CASSYSAVDPDTQYF.

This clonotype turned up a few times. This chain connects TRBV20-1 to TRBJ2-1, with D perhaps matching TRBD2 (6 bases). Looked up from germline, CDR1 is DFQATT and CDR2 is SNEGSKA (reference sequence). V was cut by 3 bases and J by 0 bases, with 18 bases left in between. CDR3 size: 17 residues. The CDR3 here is CSAREPPSESSYNEQFF. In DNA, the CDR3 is TGCAGTGCTAGGGAACCCCCTAGCGAGAGCTCCTACAATGAGCAGTTCTTC.

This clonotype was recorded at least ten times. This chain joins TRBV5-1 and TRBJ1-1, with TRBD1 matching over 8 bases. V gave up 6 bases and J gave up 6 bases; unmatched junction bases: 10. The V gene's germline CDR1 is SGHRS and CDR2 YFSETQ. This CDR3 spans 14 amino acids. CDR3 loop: CASTRAGGLSEAFF. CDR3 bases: TGCGCCAGCACCCGGGCAGGGGGCCTTTCTGAAGCTTTCTTT.

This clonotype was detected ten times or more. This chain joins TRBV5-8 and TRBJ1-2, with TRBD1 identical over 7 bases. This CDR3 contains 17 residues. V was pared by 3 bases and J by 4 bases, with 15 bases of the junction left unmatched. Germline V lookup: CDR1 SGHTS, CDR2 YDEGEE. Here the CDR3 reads CASSSGGQARSAYGYTF. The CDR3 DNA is TGTGCCAGCAGCTCCGGAGGACAGGCCAGATCGGCCTATGGCTACACCTTC.

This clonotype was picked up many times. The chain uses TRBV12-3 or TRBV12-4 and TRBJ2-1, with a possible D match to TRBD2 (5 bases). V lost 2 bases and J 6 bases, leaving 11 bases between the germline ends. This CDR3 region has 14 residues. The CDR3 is CASSLPRGSNEQFF. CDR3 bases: TGTGCCAGCAGTTTACCACGTGGGAGCAATGAGCAGTTCTTC.

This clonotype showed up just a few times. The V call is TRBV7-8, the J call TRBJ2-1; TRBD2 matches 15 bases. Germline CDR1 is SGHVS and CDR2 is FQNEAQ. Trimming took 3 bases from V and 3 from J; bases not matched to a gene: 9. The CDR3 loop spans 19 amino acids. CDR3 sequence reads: CASSLAPGLAGGSYNEQFF. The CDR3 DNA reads TGTGCCAGCAGCTTGGCCCCGGGACTAGCGGGGGGAAGCTACAATGAGCAGTTCTTC.

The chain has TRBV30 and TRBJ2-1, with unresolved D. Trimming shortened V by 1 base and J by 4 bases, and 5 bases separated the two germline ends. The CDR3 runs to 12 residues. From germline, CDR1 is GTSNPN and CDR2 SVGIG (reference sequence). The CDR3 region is CAWSGSYNEQFF. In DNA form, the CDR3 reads TGTGCCTGGAGTGGTAGTTACAATGAGCAGTTCTTC.